The 32 T cell receptor beta chains below all came from one sample that was sequenced in a study of shared clonotypes between healthy human individuals (dated by TCRdb to the early 2020s). CD8 naive samples consisted of CD45RO-negative cells that were positively selected for CCR7, yielding a CD45RA+CCR7+ population without TemRA cells. Library construction relied on the immunoSEQ multiplex PCR assay. As stored in TCRdb, this immuneACCESS dataset retains in-frame rearrangements with V and J assigned. A fraction of the clones does not appear; measured against another copy, unresolved V genes explain less than half of the discrepancy, and the remainder lacks a known reason. This sample gives about 2.2 million clones in total; 93% of them show up just once. Around 1.7% of the sample goes to the ten largest clones. The material sequenced was naive CD8+ T cells from PBMCs. Sample cell subset or site, as interpreted from the label and publication: CD45RA+CCR7+. These receptor sequences come from a man aged 18 to 29 in good health. Some clones in this sample may be carry-over from other donors' samples.

The chain combines TRBV27 with TRBJ2-7, with a weak D call TRBD1 (6 bases). The CDR3 length is 16 residues. Trimming removed 2 bases from V and 6 bases from J, with 20 bases in between. The V gene's germline CDR1 is MNHEY and CDR2 SMNVEV (reference sequence). The CDR3 protein is CASSLPDSQIHFEQYF. For the CDR3, the DNA is TGTGCCAGCAGTTTACCGGACAGTCAGATCCATTTCGAGCAGTACTTC.

The chain links TRBV13 to TRBJ1-1; D gene unclear. Germline V gene lookup returns CDR1 PRHDT and CDR2 FYEKMQ (reference sequence). This CDR3 contains 13 residues. The ends were cut back, 3 bases at V and 2 bases at J, with 7 bases in the middle. CDR3 bases: TGTGCCAGCAGCTTCAATGGTAACACTGAAGCTTTCTTT. Its protein is CASSFNGNTEAFF. Full variable domain (missing parts from reference TRBV13 and TRBJ1-1): AAGVIQSPRHLIKEKRETATLKCYPIPRHDTVYWYQQGPGQDPQFLISFYEKMQSDKGSIPDRFSAQQFSDYHSELNMSSLELGDSALYFCASSFNGNTEAFFGQGTRLTVV.

The chain couples TRBV15 to TRBJ2-5, with 16 bases that match TRBD2. The CDR3 extends over 16 amino acids. V shed 3 bases and J 4 bases; nucleotides not matched to a gene: 2. CDR1 LNHNV and CDR2 YYDKDF come from the germline V gene (reference sequence). CDR3 protein: CATSRGTSGRGETQYF. In nucleotides, the CDR3 is TGTGCCACCAGCAGGGGGACTAGCGGGAGGGGAGAGACCCAGTACTTC.

A few counts support this clone. The sample holds other DNA sequences that translate to the same CDR3. This chain connects TRBV5-1 to TRBJ1-1; D unresolved. V lost 0 bases and J 1 base, leaving 4 bases between the germline ends. Looked up from germline, CDR1 is SGHRS and CDR2 is YFSETQ. The CDR3 runs 13 residues. For the CDR3, the DNA is TGCGCCAGCAGCTTGGACAGGAACACTGAAGCTTTCTTT. Translation: CASSLDRNTEAFF.

V and J are TRBV27 and TRBJ2-3, with 7 bases that match TRBD2. V trimming: 3 bases; J trimming: 6 bases; junction bases outside the gene matches: 6. The CDR3 sequence is 14 residues long. Germline values: CDR1 MNHEY, CDR2 SMNVEV (reference sequence). The CDR3 DNA is TGTGCCAGCAGTTTGGGAGGGGCCCCGGATACGCAGTATTTT. The encoded protein is CASSLGGAPDTQYF.

In this sample, this clone turned up a few times. The gene calls are TRBV4-2 and TRBJ2-7, with D possibly matching TRBD1 (6 bases). Germline V gives CDR1 LGHNA, CDR2 YNFKEQ. Trimming stripped 4 bases from V and 4 bases from J, with 11 bases between. The CDR3 runs to 13 residues. Written as DNA, the CDR3 is TGTGCCAGCAGCCTCGGACAGTCATACGAGCAGTACTTC. This gives the protein CASSLGQSYEQYF.

A word on this clone: The sample carries other DNA sequences with the same CDR3. This chain connects TRBV7-9 to TRBJ1-2; possible D gene TRBD1, 5 bases. The germline gives CDR1 SEHNR, CDR2 FQNEAQ (reference sequence). This CDR3 is 13 amino acids long. V dropped 3 bases and J dropped 5 bases, with 10 bases sitting between them. The CDR3 DNA sequence: TGTGCCAGCAGCTTGGAGGCAGGGTATGGCTACACCTTC. Amino acids: CASSLEAGYGYTF.

The chain couples TRBV10-3 to TRBJ2-1, with 9 nucleotides matching TRBD2. V gave up 5 bases and J gave up 8 bases; unmatched junction bases: 7. CDR3 size: 14 residues. From germline, CDR1 is ENHRY and CDR2 SYGVKD. CDR3 amino acids: CAISSGTSKDEQFF. CDR3 DNA: TGTGCCATCAGTTCCGGGACTAGCAAGGATGAGCAGTTCTTC.

This clone was seen once. V and J are TRBV10-3 and TRBJ2-5; no clear D gene. The CDR3 extends over 14 amino acids. The germline V and J ends were trimmed by 0 bases and 7 bases, with 12 bases remaining between them. Germline V gene data show CDR1 as ENHRY and CDR2 as SYGVKD. CDR3: CAISESSRMGTQYF. Here the CDR3 DNA reads TGTGCCATCAGTGAGTCTTCTAGGATGGGGACCCAGTACTTC.

The J gene is TRBJ2-3, the V gene TRBV7-3; tentative D call: TRBD2 (6 bases). The ends were cut back, 5 bases at V and 0 bases at J, with 12 bases in the middle. Germline V CDR1 and CDR2: SGHTA, FQGTGA. The CDR3 has 15 amino acids. The CDR3 DNA reads as TGTGCCAGCAGCCATAGCGGATATAGCACAGATACGCAGTATTTT. Protein sequence: CASSHSGYSTDTQYF.

The rearrangement joins TRBV14 to TRBJ2-1; TRBD2 agrees at 11 bases. V lost 4 bases, J lost 4 bases, and 9 bases stayed unmatched. The V gene's germline CDR1 is SGHDN and CDR2 FVKESK. CDR3 size: 17 residues. Written as DNA, the CDR3 is TGTGCCAGCAGCCCTACTAGCGGGAGTTGGTTTTACAATGAGCAGTTCTTC. Protein product: CASSPTSGSWFYNEQFF.

The V and J genes are TRBV7-9 and TRBJ1-1, with D possibly matching TRBD1 (5 bases). Germline V lookup: CDR1 SEHNR, CDR2 FQNEAQ (reference sequence). The germline V and J ends were trimmed by 5 bases and 0 bases, with 16 bases remaining between them. The CDR3 covers 16 residues. The DNA for the CDR3 is TGTGCCAGCAGCCGCAGGGACTTATACTTGAACACTGAAGCTTTCTTT. It codes for CASSRRDLYLNTEAFF.

The chain has TRBV27 and TRBJ2-5; D unclear. The CDR3 is made up of 14 amino acids. Trimming shortened V by 2 bases and J by 5 bases, and 12 bases separated the two germline ends. Germline CDR1 reads MNHEY; CDR2 reads SMNVEV (reference sequence). CDR3 protein: CASSLGQAVETQYF. The DNA of the CDR3 is TGTGCCAGCAGTTTAGGGCAGGCAGTGGAGACCCAGTACTTC.

CDR3 protein: CASSLGGGFSYEQYF. CDR3 in DNA: TGTGCCAGCAGTTTAGGTGGGGGTTTCTCCTACGAGCAGTACTTC. This chain joins TRBV27 and TRBJ2-7; D may match TRBD1 or TRBD2 (5 bases each). The germline CDR1 and CDR2 sequences are MNHEY and SMNVEV (reference sequence). V gave up 2 bases and J gave up 0 bases, with 11 bases separating them. The CDR3 sequence is 15 residues long.

This clone appeared a single time. V gene TRBV4-1 combines with J gene TRBJ1-1; no clear D gene. With 2 bases removed from V and 1 base from J, the gap between germline ends came to 11 bases. Per the germline V gene, CDR1 is MGHRA and CDR2 is YSYEKL. This CDR3 is 15 amino acids long. The CDR3 region is CASSQPDGPNTEAFF. CDR3 sequence (DNA): TGCGCCAGCAGCCAACCTGACGGCCCGAACACTGAAGCTTTCTTT.

This clone has a handful of counts. This sequence joins TRBV2 and TRBJ1-1; 7 bases line up with TRBD1. The trim removed 7 bases at V and 1 base at J, leaving 9 bases unmatched. This CDR3 region has 15 residues. The V gene's germline CDR1 is SNHLY and CDR2 FYNNEI. CDR3 loop: CASILHTGANTEAFF. DNA for the CDR3: TGTGCCAGCATACTTCACACAGGGGCGAACACTGAAGCTTTCTTT.

V and J are TRBV10-2 and TRBJ2-1; TRBD1 matches at 10 bases. Germline V lookup: CDR1 WSHSY, CDR2 SAAADI. The CDR3 consists of 14 residues. The junction had 3 bases not matched to a gene; V was cut back by 6 bases and J by 4 bases. The CDR3 nucleotides read TGCGCCAGCAGAGACAGGGGGCTTTACAATGAGCAGTTCTTC. This codes for CASRDRGLYNEQFF.

This chain joins TRBV29-1 and TRBJ2-7; tentative D call: TRBD1 (5 bases). The CDR3 runs 13 residues. Germline CDR1 SQVTM, CDR2 ANQGSEA. The V and J ends lost 5 bases and 0 bases respectively, with 11 bases between them. The CDR3 DNA is TGCAGCGTTAAGGGGCCCCTCTCCTACGAGCAGTACTTC. This translates into CSVKGPLSYEQYF.

The gene calls are TRBV7-8 and TRBJ1-2; D uncertain. Germline lookup yields CDR1 SGHVS and CDR2 FQNEAQ. This CDR3 is built from 12 residues. The V and J ends lost 1 base and 4 bases respectively, with 4 bases between them. DNA of the CDR3: TGTGCCAGCAGCTTAGGTCTCTATGGCTACACCTTC. It specifies CASSLGLYGYTF. Together with reference TRBV7-8 and TRBJ1-2, the CDR3 gives the full variable domain: GAGVSQSPRYKVAKRGQDVALRCDPISGHVSLFWYQQALGQGPEFLTYFQNEAQLDKSGLPSDRFFAERPEGSVSTLKIQRTQQEDSAVYLCASSLGLYGYTFGSGTRLTVV.

V usage is TRBV6-6 and J usage is TRBJ2-7; no reliable D call. CDR3 size: 15 residues. V was cut by 0 bases and J by 3 bases, with 12 bases left in between. Germline CDR1 is MNHNY and CDR2 is SVGAGI (reference sequence). CDR3 sequence reads: CASSYSTGRNYEQYF. The CDR3 region has the DNA TGTGCCAGCAGTTACTCTACGGGCCGGAACTACGAGCAGTACTTC.

The rearrangement uses TRBV10-3 and TRBJ2-7, with TRBD2 matching 10 bases. Germline V gives CDR1 ENHRY, CDR2 SYGVKD. V lost 6 bases, J lost 2 bases, and 16 bases stayed unmatched. The CDR3 has 18 residues. CDR3 DNA: TGTGCCATCAGATCCAGAGGGGGCCAGCGGGAGGGTACCTACGAGCAGTACTTC. Translated, it gives CAIRSRGGQREGTYEQYF.

The chain joins TRBV5-1 to TRBJ2-7, with D possibly TRBD1 on 6 matching bases. Germline values: CDR1 SGHRS, CDR2 YFSETQ. The V end was cut by 0 bases, the J end by 0 bases, with 16 bases between. The CDR3 is made up of 17 amino acids. CDR3: CASSLGKTGVTSYEQYF. The CDR3 region has the DNA TGCGCCAGCAGCTTGGGGAAGACAGGAGTTACCTCCTACGAGCAGTACTTC.

V gene TRBV29-1 combines with J gene TRBJ2-7; tentatively, D is TRBD1 (7 bases). Trimming took off 0 bases at V and 2 bases at J, with 14 bases between the two ends. This CDR3 has 15 amino acids. Per the germline V gene, CDR1 is SQVTM and CDR2 is ANQGSEA. CDR3 loop: CSVEDNGGGPYEQYF. The DNA for the CDR3 is TGCAGCGTTGAAGATAACGGAGGGGGCCCCTACGAGCAGTACTTC.

This chain uses TRBV7-9 with TRBJ1-1; D ambiguous. Germline CDR1 and CDR2: SEHNR and FQNEAQ (reference sequence). Trimming removed 1 base from V and 5 bases from J, with 11 bases in between. This CDR3 is 14 amino acids long. In DNA form, the CDR3 reads TGTGCCAGCAGCTTAGTCAGACTGGGTACTGAAGCTTTCTTT. This sequence encodes CASSLVRLGTEAFF.

The genes are TRBV28 and TRBJ1-1, with D uncertain. The CDR3 is 15 amino acids. Germline V lookup: CDR1 MDHEN, CDR2 SYDVKM. Between the trimmed V and J ends, which lost 5 bases and 0 bases, there was a span of 13 bases. The CDR3 DNA sequence: TGTGCCAGCAGTGGTTTTAGGGAGGTGAACACTGAAGCTTTCTTT. Residues: CASSGFREVNTEAFF.

The chain uses TRBV5-5 and TRBJ2-7, with D unresolved. This CDR3 has 14 amino acids. Trimming removed 6 bases from V and 0 bases from J, with 13 bases in between. Germline lookup yields CDR1 SGHKS and CDR2 YYEKEE (reference sequence). CDR3 nucleotide sequence: TGTGCCAGCAACCGTCGGTGGGTCTCCTACGAGCAGTACTTC. Amino acid sequence: CASNRRWVSYEQYF.

The V gene is TRBV9, the J gene TRBJ2-7; D uncertain. The CDR3 length is 14 residues. The V gene lost 2 bases and the J gene lost 3 bases, with 12 bases spanning the gap. CDR1 and CDR2 from the germline V gene are SGDLS and YYNGEE. In DNA, the CDR3 is TGTGCCAGCAGCGTGAGTATCCCCAACTACGAGCAGTACTTC. It encodes CASSVSIPNYEQYF.

This clone was observed a single time. The rearrangement uses TRBV28 and TRBJ1-2; D remains unclear. The ends were cut back, 2 bases at V and 3 bases at J, with 7 bases in the middle. Germline V CDR1 and CDR2: MDHEN, SYDVKM. This CDR3 has 13 amino acids. CDR3 DNA sequence: TGTGCCAGCAGTTTAGGATTTTACTATGGCTACACCTTC. It yields the protein CASSLGFYYGYTF.

This clone turned up a few times. Other nucleotide sequences from this sample produce the same CDR3. The rearrangement links TRBV11-2 to TRBJ2-7; tentatively, D is TRBD2 (5 bases). Deletions cut 4 bases from V and 5 bases from J, with 9 bases between. Looked up from germline, CDR1 is SGHAT and CDR2 is FQNNGV. This CDR3 comprises 12 residues. The CDR3 sequence: CASSSPRDEQYF. The CDR3 coding sequence is TGTGCCAGCAGCTCGCCGAGGGACGAGCAGTACTTC.

The gene calls are TRBV27 and TRBJ2-7, with 11 bases fitting TRBD1. Germline V gene lookup returns CDR1 MNHEY and CDR2 SMNVEV (reference sequence). The CDR3 runs 14 residues. Unmatched junction bases numbered 6, after V lost 5 bases and J lost 6 bases. CDR3 DNA: TGTGCCAGCAGTCCCGGACAGGGGGCCACCGAGCAGTACTTC. It is translated as CASSPGQGATEQYF.

The V call is TRBV5-1, the J call TRBJ2-7; TRBD2 matches at 7 bases. Germline values: CDR1 SGHRS, CDR2 YFSETQ. J lost 2 bases, V lost 1 base, and 3 bases had no gene match. This CDR3 region has 14 residues. The CDR3 protein is CASSLTSDTYEQYF. CDR3 nucleotide sequence: TGCGCCAGCAGCTTGACTAGCGACACCTACGAGCAGTACTTC.

This chain links TRBV5-6 with TRBJ2-7, with TRBD2 matching over 7 bases. The J segment lost 0 bases and the V segment lost 0 bases, leaving 6 bases of the junction unmatched. Germline-derived CDR1 and CDR2 are SGHDT and YYEEEE. The CDR3 length is 16 residues. CDR3 region: CASSLALAAVSYEQYF. CDR3 in DNA: TGTGCCAGCAGCTTGGCTCTAGCGGCAGTCTCCTACGAGCAGTACTTC. Full variable domain (missing parts from reference TRBV5-6 and TRBJ2-7): DAGVTQSPTHLIKTRGQQVTLRCSPKSGHDTVSWYQQALGQGPQFIFQYYEEEERQRGNFPDRFSGHQFPNYSSELNVNALLLGDSALYLCASSLALAAVSYEQYFGPGTRLTVT.